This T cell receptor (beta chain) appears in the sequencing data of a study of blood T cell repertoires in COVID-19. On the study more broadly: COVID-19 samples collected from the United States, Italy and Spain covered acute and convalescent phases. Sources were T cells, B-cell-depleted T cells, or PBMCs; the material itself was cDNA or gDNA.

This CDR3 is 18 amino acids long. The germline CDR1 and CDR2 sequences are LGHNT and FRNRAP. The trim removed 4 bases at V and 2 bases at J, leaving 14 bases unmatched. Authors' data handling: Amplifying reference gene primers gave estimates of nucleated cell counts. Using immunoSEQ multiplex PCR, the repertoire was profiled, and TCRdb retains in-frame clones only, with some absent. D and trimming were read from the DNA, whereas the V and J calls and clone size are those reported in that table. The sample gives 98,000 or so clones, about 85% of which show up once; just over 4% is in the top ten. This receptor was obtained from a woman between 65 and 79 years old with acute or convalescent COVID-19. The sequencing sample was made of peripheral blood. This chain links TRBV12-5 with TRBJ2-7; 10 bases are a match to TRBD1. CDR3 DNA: TGTGCTAGTGGTTGCTACGGGGGGACCGGGACAGGGGCCTACGAGCAGTACTTC. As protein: CASGCYGGTGTGAYEQYF.